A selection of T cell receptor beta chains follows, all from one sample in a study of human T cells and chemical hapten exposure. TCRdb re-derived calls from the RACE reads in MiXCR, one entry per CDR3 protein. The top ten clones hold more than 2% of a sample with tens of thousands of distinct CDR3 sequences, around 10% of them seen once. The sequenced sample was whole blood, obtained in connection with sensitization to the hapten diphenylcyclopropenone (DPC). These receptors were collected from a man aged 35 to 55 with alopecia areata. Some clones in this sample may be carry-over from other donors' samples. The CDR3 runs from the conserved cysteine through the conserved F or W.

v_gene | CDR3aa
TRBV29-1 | CSVEAGVVGEQYF
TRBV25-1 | CASSETRSRNTIYF
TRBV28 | CASSSPTGTGNQPQHF
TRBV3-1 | CASSFPSEIGTYEQYF
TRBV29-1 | CSVEGQGAHRELFF
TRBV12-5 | CASARSGRANNEQFF
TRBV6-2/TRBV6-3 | CASSKLATVQYF
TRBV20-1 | CSARSIPQGGTGNTIYF
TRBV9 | CASSVAGANVLTF
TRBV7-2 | CASSLDPGQRNTGELFF
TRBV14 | CASSPRSATNEKLFF
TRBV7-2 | CASSFPVSEGQYF
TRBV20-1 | CSARKEFIGQETQYF
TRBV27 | CASSSTLLAGATYNEQFF
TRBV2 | CASTIAGVGTGELFF
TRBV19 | CASSIGGTSGSLLYEQYF
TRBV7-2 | CASSRLGGTSGSTYNEQFF
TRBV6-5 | CASSYSGAGESETQYF
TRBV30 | CAWSVPGTSPYEQYF
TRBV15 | CATSVGGQGNSYEQYF
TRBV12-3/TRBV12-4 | CASSLLDGNQPQHF
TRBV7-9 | CAIRAASTDTQYF
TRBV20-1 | CSARGPRAGSYNSPLHF
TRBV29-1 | CSVAGDTQYF
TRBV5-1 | CASSLGTGSYTDTQYF